Listed here are 26 T cell receptor beta chains from one sample, sequenced in a study of a mutant IDH1 vaccine in newly diagnosed glioma. Libraries were prepared by immunoSEQ multiplex PCR; TCRdb keeps only in-frame clonotypes and omits some of them. Of approximately 25,000 clones listed, roughly 93% are singletons. Time point meaning: baseline, week 1 (first vaccination visit). Stated treatment: pre-vaccination baseline after standard-of-care therapy. The sequencing here drew on PBMCs, taken from a glioma patient treated with radiotherapy, temozolomide or both. These receptors were collected from a man in his forties with glioma.

The chain combines TRBV6-5 with TRBJ2-7; TRBD2 might be the D (5 bases). Trimming stripped 2 bases from V and 3 bases from J, with 8 bases between. This CDR3 comprises 13 residues. CDR1 and CDR2 (germline): MNHEY, SVGAGI. Here the CDR3 DNA reads TGTGCCAGCAGTTACGGGAGTAACTACGAGCAGTACTTC. It is translated as CASSYGSNYEQYF.

This clone was detected only once. The chain has TRBV4-1 and TRBJ2-5; D remains unclear. The ends were cut back, 4 bases at V and 5 bases at J, with 5 bases in the middle. The CDR3 has 11 amino acids. CDR1 and CDR2 from the germline V gene are MGHRA and YSYEKL. This chain's CDR3 is CASSPQETQYF. In DNA form, the CDR3 reads TGCGCCAGCAGCCCACAGGAGACCCAGTACTTC.

The rearrangement links TRBV2 to TRBJ2-7; D is possibly TRBD1 (5 bases). The V end was cut by 6 bases, the J end by 3 bases, with 15 bases between. Germline CDR1 is SNHLY and CDR2 is FYNNEI. The CDR3 sequence is 14 residues long. The CDR3 here is CASRWGLALYEQYF. CDR3 coding DNA: TGTGCCAGCAGATGGGGCCTCGCCCTCTACGAGCAGTACTTC.

The gene calls are TRBV4-3 and TRBJ2-1; the D gene is possibly TRBD2 (6 bases). Germline V gene lookup returns CDR1 LGHNA and CDR2 YSLEER. V was shortened by 0 bases and J by 5 bases, with 14 bases between the two germline ends. The CDR3 contains 16 residues. CDR3 sequence reads: CASSQDLGRGNNEQFF. In DNA form, the CDR3 reads TGCGCCAGCAGCCAAGATCTGGGGCGGGGAAACAATGAGCAGTTCTTC.

This clone was seen just once. CDR3 nucleotide sequence: TGTGCCTGGACAGGGAATAGCAATCAGCCCCAGCATTTT. It yields the protein CAWTGNSNQPQHF. The chain has TRBV30 and TRBJ1-5; a weak D match, TRBD1 (5 bases). Trimming pared 4 bases from V and 0 bases from J, leaving 7 bases between. CDR1 GTSNPN and CDR2 SVGIG come from the germline V gene (reference sequence). CDR3 length: 13 amino acids.

The chain joins TRBV6-6 to TRBJ1-1, with TRBD1 identical over 11 bases. Germline lookup yields CDR1 MNHNY and CDR2 SVGAGI (reference sequence). V lost 5 bases, J lost 3 bases, and 2 bases stayed unmatched. The CDR3 spans 14 residues. CDR3 protein: CASSKGQGDTEAFF. The CDR3 DNA is TGTGCCAGCAGTAAGGGACAGGGGGACACTGAAGCTTTCTTT.

This clone was picked up a small number of times. This chain uses TRBV10-3 with TRBJ2-3, with D maybe TRBD2 (6 bases). The germline V and J ends were trimmed by 3 bases and 1 base, with 23 bases remaining between them. Per germline, CDR1 ENHRY and CDR2 SYGVKD. This CDR3 has 19 amino acids. The CDR3 region is CAISDVGGIPPPGTDTQYF. In DNA form, the CDR3 reads TGTGCCATCAGTGATGTTGGCGGGATACCCCCCCCGGGCACAGATACGCAGTATTTT.

The gene calls are TRBV7-8 and TRBJ2-7; the D gene could be TRBD1 or TRBD2 (6 bases each). V was cut by 2 bases and J by 6 bases, with 14 bases left in between. This CDR3 has 14 residues. The germline gives CDR1 SGHVS, CDR2 FQNEAQ. The CDR3 region is CASSLRGASGEQYF. The DNA of the CDR3 is TGTGCCAGCAGCTTAAGGGGGGCCAGCGGCGAGCAGTACTTC.

This chain uses TRBV5-6 with TRBJ1-3, with D hard to call. Germline V lookup: CDR1 SGHDT, CDR2 YYEEEE. The V end lost 0 bases, the J end lost 2 bases, and 9 bases lay between the germline ends. The CDR3 spans 15 residues. The CDR3 region has the DNA TGTGCCAGCAGCTTGGGACGGGTAACTGGAAACACCATATATTTT. It encodes CASSLGRVTGNTIYF.

A word on this clone: A read error may account for a junction end that differs from germline. The CDR3, as DNA: TGTGCCAGCAGATTAGTTATTCAGGGAGGCTCTGGAAACACCATATATTTT. This codes for CASRLVIQGGSGNTIYF. The chain couples TRBV7-9 to TRBJ1-3; possible D gene TRBD1, 5 bases. CDR1 is SEHNR, CDR2 FQNEAQ, per germline (reference sequence). The CDR3 extends over 17 amino acids.

This chain connects TRBV18 to TRBJ2-2; D call uncertain. Per the germline V gene, CDR1 is KGHSH and CDR2 is LQKENI. Trimming pared 3 bases from V and 5 bases from J, leaving 7 bases between. CDR3 length equals 13 residues. The CDR3 DNA sequence: TGTGCCAGCTCACCGGAATGGACCGGGGAGCTGTTTTTT. It is translated as CASSPEWTGELFF.

This chain links TRBV6-1 with TRBJ2-5; a weak D match, TRBD2 (5 bases). In germline, CDR1 is MNHNS, CDR2 SASEGT. V was clipped by 6 bases and J by 1 base, with 12 bases between them. This CDR3 region has 14 residues. The CDR3, as DNA: TGTGCCAGCAGGTCGCGGGCAACCCAAGAGACCCAGTACTTC. Translating gives CASRSRATQETQYF.

The V call is TRBV27, the J call TRBJ1-2, with TRBD1 matching 7 bases. Looked up from germline, CDR1 is MNHEY and CDR2 is SMNVEV (reference sequence). V was pared by 4 bases and J by 8 bases, with 4 bases of the junction left unmatched. This CDR3 has 12 amino acids. The CDR3 region is CASSSTGRGYTF. CDR3 nucleotides: TGTGCCAGCAGTTCGACAGGGCGAGGCTACACCTTC.

V and J are TRBV5-6 and TRBJ1-2, with D maybe TRBD1 (6 bases). V lost 0 bases and J lost 13, with 10 bases in between. The CDR3 loop spans 11 amino acids. Germline lookup yields CDR1 SGHDT and CDR2 YYEEEE. CDR3 sequence (DNA): TGTGCCAGCAGCTTGGACAGGGAGGTCACCTTC. This gives the protein CASSLDREVTF.

The chain is built from TRBV5-1 and TRBJ2-5; D not resolved. The germline CDR1 and CDR2 sequences are SGHRS and YFSETQ. V lost 4 bases and J 3 bases, leaving 10 bases between the germline ends. The CDR3 is 13 residues long. For the CDR3, the DNA is TGCGCCAGCAGCCAAGTTCCTGAAGAGACCCAGTACTTC. It encodes CASSQVPEETQYF.

The J gene is TRBJ2-5, the V gene TRBV5-1; 8 positions match TRBD2. With V trimmed by 4 bases and J by 3 bases, 8 bases remained unmatched. CDR1 is SGHRS, CDR2 YFSETQ, per germline. The CDR3 sequence is 15 residues long. The DNA of the CDR3 is TGCGCCAGCAGCCTCTGGGGCGGGAGGAAAGAGACCCAGTACTTC. This translates into CASSLWGGRKETQYF.

This sequence joins TRBV10-3 and TRBJ1-2; 9 bases align to TRBD1. CDR3 length: 14 amino acids. From germline, CDR1 is ENHRY and CDR2 SYGVKD. J was trimmed by 2 bases and V by 3 bases; bases with no gene match: 1. The CDR3 reads CAISDGTGNYGYTF. CDR3 sequence (DNA): TGTGCCATCAGTGATGGGACAGGGAACTATGGCTACACCTTC.

The rearrangement joins TRBV11-2 to TRBJ1-4, with D possibly being TRBD1 (5 bases). CDR1 is SGHAT and CDR2 is FQNNGV in the germline V gene. The CDR3 totals 19 residues. Trimming pared 5 bases from V and 1 base from J, leaving 23 bases between. The CDR3 DNA is TGTGCCAGCAGCCGAAAGCCCCAGGGAATGGGATTAACTAATGAAAAACTGTTTTTT. It codes for CASSRKPQGMGLTNEKLFF.

The chain links TRBV5-4 to TRBJ1-1, with a tentative D call TRBD1 (5 bases). V lost 2 bases, J lost 0 bases, and 8 bases lay in between. This CDR3 region has 14 residues. Germline V lookup: CDR1 SGHNT, CDR2 YYREEE (reference sequence). The CDR3 DNA is TGTGCCAGCAGCTTCCCGGGGGTGAACACTGAAGCTTTCTTT. Amino acid sequence: CASSFPGVNTEAFF.

V and J are TRBV5-4 and TRBJ2-6, with D unresolved. Germline-derived CDR1 and CDR2 are SGHNT and YYREEE (reference sequence). The V and J ends lost 0 bases and 10 bases respectively, with 8 bases between them. CDR3 length equals 13 residues. CDR3 protein: CASSLAYQNVLTF. CDR3 sequence (DNA): TGTGCCAGCAGCTTGGCGTACCAGAACGTCCTGACTTTC.

V and J are TRBV5-5 and TRBJ2-7; D not resolved. V was clipped by 5 bases and J by 5 bases, with 23 bases between them. Germline CDR1 SGHKS, CDR2 YYEKEE (reference sequence). The CDR3 consists of 16 residues. The CDR3 spells CASSPHVFGDVDEQYF. The CDR3 nucleotides are TGTGCCAGCAGTCCCCATGTGTTTGGAGATGTCGACGAGCAGTACTTC.

The genes are TRBV7-2 and TRBJ2-1; the D call may be TRBD1 or TRBD2 (6 bases each). Trimming stripped 0 bases from V and 3 bases from J, with 9 bases between. This CDR3 is built from 15 residues. In germline, CDR1 is SGHTA, CDR2 FQGNSA. The CDR3 coding sequence is TGTGCCAGCAGCTTAGCGGGGGGCCTCTACAATGAGCAGTTCTTC. This translates into CASSLAGGLYNEQFF.

The CDR3 DNA is TGTGCCAGCAGCGCCAGGACTAGCGGGGGGGCAGAGACCCAGTACTTC. It translates to CASSARTSGGAETQYF. This sequence joins TRBV9 and TRBJ2-5, with 15 bases lining up with TRBD2. The CDR3 extends over 16 amino acids. Trimming took 3 bases from V and 4 from J; bases not matched to a gene: 4. Germline V gives CDR1 SGDLS, CDR2 YYNGEE.

V gene TRBV23-1 combines with J gene TRBJ1-2; D gene unclear. TRBV23-1 is identified as an open reading frame with a role that is uncertain. Deletions cut 5 bases from V and 3 bases from J, with 10 bases between. This CDR3 is built from 13 residues. The CDR3 DNA follows: TGCGCCAGCAGTTCTAGGACCTACTATGGCTACACCTTC. Its protein is CASSSRTYYGYTF.

The J gene is TRBJ1-1, the V gene TRBV5-1, with D possibly matching TRBD1 (5 bases). Germline CDR1 reads SGHRS; CDR2 reads YFSETQ. V was shortened by 4 bases and J by 11 bases, with 24 bases between the two germline ends. This CDR3 spans 15 amino acids. The DNA for the CDR3 is TGCGCCAGCAGCGCCCGGGACGGACGAACATCAGTCGCTTTCTTT. This gives the protein CASSARDGRTSVAFF. Complete variable domain (other parts from reference TRBV5-1 and TRBJ1-1): KAGVTQTPRYLIKTRGQQVTLSCSPISGHRSVSWYQQTPGQGLQFLFEYFSETQRNKGNFPGRFSGRQFSNSRSEMNVSTLELGDSALYLCASSARDGRTSVAFFGQGTRLTVV.

The DNA of the CDR3 is TGTGCCATCAGTGGCCGGGGAAATTCGGGGGCCGGTAATTCACCCCTCCACTTT. Residues: CAISGRGNSGAGNSPLHF. The rearrangement joins TRBV10-3 to TRBJ1-6; a possible D gene is TRBD1 (6 bases). The V gene lost 4 bases and the J gene lost 6 bases, with 22 bases spanning the gap. The CDR3 contains 18 residues. Germline loops: CDR1 ENHRY, CDR2 SYGVKD.